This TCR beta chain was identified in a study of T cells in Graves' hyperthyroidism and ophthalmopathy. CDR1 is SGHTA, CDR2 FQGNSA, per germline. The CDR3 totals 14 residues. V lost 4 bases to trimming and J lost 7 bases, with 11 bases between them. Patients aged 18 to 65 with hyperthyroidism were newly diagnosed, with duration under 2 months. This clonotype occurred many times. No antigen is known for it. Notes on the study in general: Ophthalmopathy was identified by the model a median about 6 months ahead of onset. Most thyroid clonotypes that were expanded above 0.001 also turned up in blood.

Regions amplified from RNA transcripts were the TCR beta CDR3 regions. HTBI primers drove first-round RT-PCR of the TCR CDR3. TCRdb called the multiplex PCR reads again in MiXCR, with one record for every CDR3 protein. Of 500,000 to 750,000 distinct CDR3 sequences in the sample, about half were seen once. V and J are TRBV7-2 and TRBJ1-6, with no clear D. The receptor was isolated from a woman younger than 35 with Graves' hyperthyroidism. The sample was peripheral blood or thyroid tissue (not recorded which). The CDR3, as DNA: TGTGCCAGCAGCTGGAGCGTCCGGAATTCACCCCTCCACTTT. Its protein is CASSWSVRNSPLHF.